A selection of T cell receptor beta chains follows, all from one sample in a study of graft-versus-host responses after intestinal transplantation. Sequencing was performed with immunoSEQ multiplex PCR; in TCRdb, only in-frame clones are kept and a portion is missing. This sample carries roughly 20,000 clones, about 43% of them seen once, and the ten largest clones take 1.5% to 2%. Sequenced here: alloreactive CD8+ T cells from a mixed lymphocyte reaction culture, sampled before intestinal transplant. The receptor source for this set is a human patient who received an intestinal transplant. Each CDR3 is given without its conserved first and last residue. Size tells how often a clone was seen (once, few, many) or the class of an expanded clone, and some rows leave it out.

few,TRBJ1-2,TRBV5-4,ASSLGGGYGYT
.,TRBJ1-5,TRBV15,ATSRDPGRGNQPQH
.,TRBJ2-7,TRBV28,ASHPGASYEQY
few,TRBJ1-3,TRBV4-1,ASSQDRGVGGNTIY
.,TRBJ2-1,TRBV11-2,ASSLVSHHNEQF
medium-sized,TRBJ1-1,TRBV28,ASMAGSKAF
.,TRBJ2-7,TRBV6-5,ASGRSSYEQY
.,TRBJ1-2,TRBV5-4,ASSSGGWIPNYGYT
.,TRBJ2-5,TRBV5-1,ASSFQGGRETQY
.,TRBJ2-2,TRBV10-2,ASMTGGTGELF
.,TRBJ1-2,TRBV25-1,ASSDLQGPSGYT